Detailed here is one T cell receptor (beta chain). Its antigen is not identified. A J-beta primer mix and a sample-barcoded 5' primer were used in a second PCR of about 6 to 12 cycles. One entry per CDR3 protein, called by TCRdb with MiXCR from the 5' RACE reads. The data show roughly 500,000 distinct CDR3 sequences, roughly 28% seen once. The data derive from a study of blood T cells in healthy people across ages. The germline CDR1 and CDR2 sequences are MNHEY and SMNVEV (reference sequence). Between the trimmed V and J ends, which lost 6 bases and 2 bases, there was a span of 23 bases. The CDR3 runs to 17 residues. Study-level points and caveats: Diversity figures based on one million T cells were deemed too low.

The sequenced material came from blood. The chain has TRBV27 and TRBJ2-7; tentatively, D is TRBD1 (5 bases). This clonotype originated in a woman aged 70 to 79 in good health. The CDR3 spells CASRVKPDSFRTYEQYF. CDR3 nucleotide sequence: TGTGCCAGCAGGGTAAAACCTGACAGTTTCAGGACCTACGAGCAGTACTTC.